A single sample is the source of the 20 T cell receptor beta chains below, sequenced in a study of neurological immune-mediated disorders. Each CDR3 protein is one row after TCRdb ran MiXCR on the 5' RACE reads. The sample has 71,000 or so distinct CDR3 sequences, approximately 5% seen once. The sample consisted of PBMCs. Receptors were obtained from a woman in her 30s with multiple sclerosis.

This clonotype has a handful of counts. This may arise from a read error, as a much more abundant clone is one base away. CDR3: CSAPRTGTGANVLTF. CDR3 sequence (DNA): TGCAGTGCTCCCAGAACAGGGACTGGGGCCAACGTCCTGACTTTC. The chain couples TRBV20-1 to TRBJ2-6, with D perhaps matching TRBD1 (6 bases). The CDR3 extends over 15 amino acids. The germline V gene has CDR1 DFQATT and CDR2 SNEGSKA (reference sequence). V was cut by 5 bases and J by 2 bases, with 13 bases left in between.

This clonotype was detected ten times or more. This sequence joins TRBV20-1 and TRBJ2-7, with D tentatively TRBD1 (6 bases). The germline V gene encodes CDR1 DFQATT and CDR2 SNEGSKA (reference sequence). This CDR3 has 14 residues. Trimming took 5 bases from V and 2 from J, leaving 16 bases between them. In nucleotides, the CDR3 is TGCAGTGCTCCTAGACAGGAAGTAGCCTACGAGCAGTACTTC. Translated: CSAPRQEVAYEQYF.

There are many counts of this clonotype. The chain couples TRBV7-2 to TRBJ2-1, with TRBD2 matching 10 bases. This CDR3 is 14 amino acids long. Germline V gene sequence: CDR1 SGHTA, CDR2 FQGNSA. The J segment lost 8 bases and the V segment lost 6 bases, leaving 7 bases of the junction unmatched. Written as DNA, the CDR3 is TGTGCCAGCAGGCGGAGCGGGGGGGCGTATGAGCAGTTCTTC. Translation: CASRRSGGAYEQFF.

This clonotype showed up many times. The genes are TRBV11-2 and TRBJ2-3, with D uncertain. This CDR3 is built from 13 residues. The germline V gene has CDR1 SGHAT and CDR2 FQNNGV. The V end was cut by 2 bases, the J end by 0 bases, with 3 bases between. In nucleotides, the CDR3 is TGTGCCAGCAGCTTAATCAGCACAGATACGCAGTATTTT. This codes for CASSLISTDTQYF.

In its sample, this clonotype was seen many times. The DNA for the CDR3 is TGCAGTGCTTCAGGGGGCGCGCCAGAGACCCAGTACTTC. Its protein is CSASGGAPETQYF. J is TRBJ2-5 and V is TRBV20-1, with TRBD1 matching over 8 bases. Germline values: CDR1 DFQATT, CDR2 SNEGSKA (reference sequence). The CDR3 runs 13 residues. V lost 5 bases and J lost 4; bases outside the gene matches: 6.

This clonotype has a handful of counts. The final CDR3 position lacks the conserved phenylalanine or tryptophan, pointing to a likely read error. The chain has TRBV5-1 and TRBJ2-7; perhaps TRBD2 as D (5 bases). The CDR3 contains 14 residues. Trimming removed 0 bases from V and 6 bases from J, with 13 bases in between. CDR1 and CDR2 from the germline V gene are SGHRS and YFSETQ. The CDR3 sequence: CASSLGYYEGEQYN. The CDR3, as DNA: TGCGCCAGCAGCTTGGGGTACTACGAGGGCGAGCAGTACAAC.

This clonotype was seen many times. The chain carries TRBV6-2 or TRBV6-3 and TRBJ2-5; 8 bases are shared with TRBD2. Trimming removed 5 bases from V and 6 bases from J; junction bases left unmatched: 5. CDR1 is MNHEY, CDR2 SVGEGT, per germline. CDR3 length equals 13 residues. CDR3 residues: CASSGRGAQTQYF. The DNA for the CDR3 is TGTGCCAGCAGTGGGCGGGGGGCCCAGACCCAGTACTTC.

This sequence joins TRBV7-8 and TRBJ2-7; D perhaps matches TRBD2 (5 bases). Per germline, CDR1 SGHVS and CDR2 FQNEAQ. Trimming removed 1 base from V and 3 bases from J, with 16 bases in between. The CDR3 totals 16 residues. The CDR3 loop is CASSLEGLSRVYEQYF. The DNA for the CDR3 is TGTGCCAGCAGCTTAGAAGGACTCTCTAGAGTCTACGAGCAGTACTTC.

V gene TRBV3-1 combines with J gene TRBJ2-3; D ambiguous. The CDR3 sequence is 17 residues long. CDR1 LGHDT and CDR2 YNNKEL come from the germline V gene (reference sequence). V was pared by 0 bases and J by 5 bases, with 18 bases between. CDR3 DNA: TGTGCCAGCAGCCAAGATTCAGAGGAACTCGGAATAGATACGCAGTATTTT. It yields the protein CASSQDSEELGIDTQYF.

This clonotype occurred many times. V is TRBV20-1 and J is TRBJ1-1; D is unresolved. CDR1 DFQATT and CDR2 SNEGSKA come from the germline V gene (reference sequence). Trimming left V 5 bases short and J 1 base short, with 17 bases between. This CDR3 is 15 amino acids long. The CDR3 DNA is TGCAGTGCTCTCCCTCCCCCACAGAAGAACACTGAAGCTTTCTTT. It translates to CSALPPPQKNTEAFF.

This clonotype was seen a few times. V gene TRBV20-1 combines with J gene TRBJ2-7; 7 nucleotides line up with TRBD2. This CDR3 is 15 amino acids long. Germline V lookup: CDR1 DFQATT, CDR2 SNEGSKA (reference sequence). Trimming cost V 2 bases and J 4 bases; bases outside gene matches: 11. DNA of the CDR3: TGCAGTGCTAGAAGCGAAGCGGGATCAGTTTACGAGCAGTACTTC. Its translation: CSARSEAGSVYEQYF.

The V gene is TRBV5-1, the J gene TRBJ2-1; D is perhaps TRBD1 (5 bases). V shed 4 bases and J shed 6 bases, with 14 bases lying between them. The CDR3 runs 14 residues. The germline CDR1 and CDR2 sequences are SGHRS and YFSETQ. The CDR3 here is CASSGQGNCNEQFF. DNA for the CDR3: TGCGCCAGCAGCGGGCAGGGAAATTGCAATGAGCAGTTCTTC.

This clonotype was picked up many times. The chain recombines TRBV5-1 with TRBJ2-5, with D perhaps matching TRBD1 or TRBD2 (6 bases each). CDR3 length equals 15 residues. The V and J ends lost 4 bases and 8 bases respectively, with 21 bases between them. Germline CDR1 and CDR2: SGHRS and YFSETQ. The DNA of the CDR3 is TGCGCCAGCAGCCCGGTTATCGGGGGCCGCCGTACCCAGTACTTC. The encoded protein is CASSPVIGGRRTQYF.

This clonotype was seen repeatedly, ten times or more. The CDR3: CASSAQGYSYGYTF. CDR3 DNA: TGTGCCAGCAGCGCACAGGGGTACAGCTATGGCTACACCTTC. The J gene is TRBJ1-2, the V gene TRBV12-3 or TRBV12-4, with 7 bases that match TRBD1. This CDR3 comprises 14 residues. The V and J ends lost 6 bases and 4 bases, in that order; junction bases with no gene match: 8.

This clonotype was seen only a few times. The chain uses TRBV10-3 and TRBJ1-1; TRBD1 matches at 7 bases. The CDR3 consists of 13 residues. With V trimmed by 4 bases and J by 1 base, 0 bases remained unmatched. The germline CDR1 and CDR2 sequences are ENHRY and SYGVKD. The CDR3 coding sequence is TGTGCCATCAGTGGGACAGGGAACACTGAAGCTTTCTTT. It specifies CAISGTGNTEAFF.

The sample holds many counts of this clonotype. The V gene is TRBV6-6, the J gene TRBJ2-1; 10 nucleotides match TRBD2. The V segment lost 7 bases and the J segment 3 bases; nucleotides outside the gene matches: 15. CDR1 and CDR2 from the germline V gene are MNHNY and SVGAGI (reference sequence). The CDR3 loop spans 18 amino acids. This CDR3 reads CASTPGGLARWVYNEQFF. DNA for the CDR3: TGTGCCAGCACCCCCGGGGGACTAGCGAGATGGGTCTACAATGAGCAGTTCTTC.

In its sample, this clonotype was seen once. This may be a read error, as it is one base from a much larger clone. The CDR3 region has the DNA TGCGCCAGCAGTCAATTCAGCTTTAACACCGGGGAGCGGTTTTTT. Its protein product is CASSQFSFNTGERFF. The V call is TRBV5-1, the J call TRBJ2-2; TRBD2 is a possible D gene (5 bases). In germline, CDR1 is SGHRS, CDR2 YFSETQ. The CDR3 has 15 residues. The variable domain in full, completed from reference TRBV5-1 and TRBJ2-2, reads KAGVTQTPRYLIKTRGQQVTLSCSPISGHRSVSWYQQTPGQGLQFLFEYFSETQRNKGNFPGRFSGRQFSNSRSEMNVSTLELGDSALYLCASSQFSFNTGERFFGEGSRLTVL.

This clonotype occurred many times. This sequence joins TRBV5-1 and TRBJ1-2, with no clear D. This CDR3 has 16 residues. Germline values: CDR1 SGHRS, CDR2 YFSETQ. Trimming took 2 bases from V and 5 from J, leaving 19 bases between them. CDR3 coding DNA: TGCGCCAGCAGCTTAAGTCGTCCGAGTTCTGTATATGGCTACACCTTC. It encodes CASSLSRPSSVYGYTF.

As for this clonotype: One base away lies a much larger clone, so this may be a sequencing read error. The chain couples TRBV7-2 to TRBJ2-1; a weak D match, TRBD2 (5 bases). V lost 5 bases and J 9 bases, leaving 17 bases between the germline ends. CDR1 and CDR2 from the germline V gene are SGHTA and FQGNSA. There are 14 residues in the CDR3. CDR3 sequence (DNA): TGTGCCAGCAGCCACCGGGATAAACCCCGTGAGCAGTTCTTC. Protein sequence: CASSHRDKPREQFF. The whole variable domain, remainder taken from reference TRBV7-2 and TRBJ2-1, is GAGVSQSPSNKVTEKGKDVELRCDPISGHTALYWYRQSLGQGLEFLIYFQGNSAPDKSGLPSDRFSAERTGGSVSTLTIQRTQQEDSAVYLCASSHRDKPREQFFGPGTRLTVL.

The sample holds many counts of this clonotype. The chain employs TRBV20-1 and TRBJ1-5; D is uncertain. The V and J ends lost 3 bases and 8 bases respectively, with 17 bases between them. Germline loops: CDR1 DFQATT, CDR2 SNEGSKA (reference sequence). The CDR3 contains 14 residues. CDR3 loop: CSARAPGNKEPQHF. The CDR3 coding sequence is TGCAGTGCTAGGGCCCCGGGGAATAAGGAGCCCCAGCATTTT.